The clone carrying this T cell receptor beta chain occurred a few times. Antigen: not known. The TCR beta libraries were generated through quantitative 5'-RACE incorporating molecular barcodes. Via MiXCR, TCRdb re-called the 5' RACE reads, giving one row per CDR3 protein. The sample records hundreds of thousands of distinct CDR3 sequences, about 25% being singletons. This sample stems from a study of CD8 T cells in ankylosing spondylitis. The CDR3 runs 14 residues. The J segment lost 3 bases and the V segment lost 6 bases, leaving 6 bases of the junction unmatched. Germline V gene lookup returns CDR1 SQVTM and CDR2 ANQGSEA. General study points: Matched ankylosing spondylitis synovial fluid reportedly contained a significantly enriched population of disease-linked clones. Within ankylosing spondylitis blood, a TCR beta motif made up of seven to nine highly homologous variants appeared to be characteristic. Disease-linked clones proved CD8+ and comparatively uncommon in peripheral blood. Earlier studies detected some motif variants in reactive arthritis synovial fluid and blood.

Material for sequencing was blood, either unsorted or a sorted T cell fraction (not recorded which). The chain carries TRBV29-1 and TRBJ2-1, with TRBD1 matching over 9 bases. This TCR came from a male donor with ankylosing spondylitis. For the CDR3, the DNA is TGCAGCGTCACTTGGACAGGGGTCTACAATGAGCAGTTCTTC. Residues: CSVTWTGVYNEQFF.